The following is a T cell receptor beta chain sequence with its context. Its antigen is unidentified. Using immunoSEQ multiplex PCR, the repertoire was profiled, and TCRdb retains in-frame clones only, with some absent. Among 75,000 to 90,000 clones listed, around 93% were seen once. The sample originates from a study of T cell responses to AZD1222 COVID-19 vaccine. Study results and limitations: Reportedly, close to half of spike-specific TCRs are directed against unmutated variant regions.

This CDR3 comprises 13 residues. Trimming pared 4 bases from V and 7 bases from J, leaving 13 bases between. Per the germline V gene, CDR1 is PRHDT and CDR2 is FYEKMQ (reference sequence). The V gene is TRBV13, the J gene TRBJ2-5; D possibly uses TRBD1 or TRBD2 (5 bases each). The specimen was peripheral blood, collected 28 days after the second AZD1222 dose. This sequence was found in an adult who received the AZD1222 COVID-19 vaccine. CDR3 residues: CASSSGRSGTQYF. In DNA, the CDR3 is TGTGCCAGCAGCTCGGGACGGTCAGGGACCCAGTACTTC.